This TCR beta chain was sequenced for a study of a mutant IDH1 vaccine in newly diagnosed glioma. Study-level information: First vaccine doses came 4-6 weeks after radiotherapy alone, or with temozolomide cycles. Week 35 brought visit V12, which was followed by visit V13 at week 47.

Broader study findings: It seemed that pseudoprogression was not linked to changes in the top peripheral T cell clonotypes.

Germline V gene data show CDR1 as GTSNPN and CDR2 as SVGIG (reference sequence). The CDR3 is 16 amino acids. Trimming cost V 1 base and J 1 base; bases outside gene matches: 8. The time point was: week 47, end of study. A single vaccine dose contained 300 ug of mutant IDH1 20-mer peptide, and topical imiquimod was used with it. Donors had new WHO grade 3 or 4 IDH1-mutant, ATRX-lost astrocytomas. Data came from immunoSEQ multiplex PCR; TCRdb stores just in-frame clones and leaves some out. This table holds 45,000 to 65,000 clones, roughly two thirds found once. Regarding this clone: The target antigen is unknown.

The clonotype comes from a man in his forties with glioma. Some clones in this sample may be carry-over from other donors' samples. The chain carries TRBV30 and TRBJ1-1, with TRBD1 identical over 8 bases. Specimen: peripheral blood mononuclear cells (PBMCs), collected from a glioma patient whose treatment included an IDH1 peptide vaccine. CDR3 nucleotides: TGTGCCTGGAGTGGTGGACAGGGCGGGCAGAACACTGAAGCTTTCTTT. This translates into CAWSGGQGGQNTEAFF.